The following is a TCR beta chain sequence with its context. The germline CDR1 and CDR2 sequences are MNHEY and SVGAGI. The CDR3 sequence is 13 residues long. Trimming took off 1 base at V and 10 bases at J, with 10 bases between the two ends. The record originates from a study of blood T cell repertoires in COVID-19. Study context: COVID-19 samples, acute and convalescent, were from the United States, Italy and Spain.

Libraries were prepared by immunoSEQ multiplex PCR; TCRdb keeps only in-frame clonotypes and omits some of them. The repertoire holds 90,000 to 95,000 clones, with about 90% as singletons. The TCR sequence derives from a woman aged 65 to 85 with acute or convalescent COVID-19. The chain is built from TRBV6-5 and TRBJ1-4; D ambiguous. The sequenced sample was peripheral blood. The CDR3, as DNA: TGTGCCAGCAGTTACTTCTCCGCCGGAAAACTGTTTTTT. Its protein is CASSYFSAGKLFF.